The present T cell receptor (beta chain) was sequenced within a study of post-analysis software for immune sequencing data (dated by TCRdb to between 2015 and 2016). In the study overall: Relapsing-remitting, secondary progressive and progressive-relapsing multiple sclerosis were recorded as disease courses, and subtype annotation was lacking for some patients. The patient repertoires were set against ten to eleven previously published healthy control repertoires from donors whose ages ranged from about 6 to 26 years. A subset of samples was prepared in parallel using single-end sample barcoding, then pooled and co-amplified after Illumina adapter ligation. Broad study findings and their caveats: The control group was slightly older than the multiple sclerosis patient group. Significantly higher frequencies in patients than in controls were found for roughly 5 TRBV segments, including TRBV5-6, TRBV5-1 and TRBV20-1. When samples were clustered directly using the F measure, samples prepared in the same batch co-clustered strongly, which prompted a batch-effect correction. Multiple sclerosis patients had significantly lower normalized Chao1 diversity than controls, a result that suggests substantial peripheral T-cell clonal expansion.

The library was produced with PCR. Sequenced using an Illumina HiSeq 2500. To reduce PCR and sequencing biases, unique molecular identifiers were built into the TCR beta cDNA libraries. Roughly 500,000 cDNA molecules were obtained for every 1 to 10 million input T cells, so each molecule roughly corresponded to one T cell. Patient libraries were prepared and sequenced with the same protocol used for the earlier healthy control dataset. Within a given batch, samples were prepared together, multiplexed and sequenced on the same HiSeq lane. On the authors' methods: MIGEC was used to process the raw barcoded reads, and molecular identifier groups with only a single read were discarded before consensus assembly and CDR3 extraction. Clonotype tables were post-analysed with VDJtools, normalizing diversity by down-sampling all datasets to the smallest sample size. Repertoire overlap clustering matched CDR3 amino acid but not nucleotide sequences to correct batch-related cross-sample contamination. TCRdb itself trimmed the public reads at Q25 with fastp, ran MiXCR and retained productive beta chains. Each record represents a unique CDR3 protein, reported with the most common genes and DNA among its rows. The V and J calls shown here were made by TCRdb, not taken from the authors' results. Present in this sample are roughly 540,000 distinct CDR3 sequences, around 34% of which were seen just once. The top ten clones comprise 6% of the sample.

V and J are trimmed by 0 bases and 7 bases, and the gene matches miss 12 bases of the junction. Spanning cysteine to phenylalanine, the CDR3 consists of 16 amino acids. Left in the record is the CDR3 DNA by itself, 48 bases read in frame from the first base. CDR1 DFQATT and CDR2 SNEGSKA are derived from the germline V gene (reference sequence). TCR beta repertoires were profiled from peripheral blood of some 13 young patients with multiple sclerosis to demonstrate the VDJtools post-analysis software. The multiple sclerosis patients were children and adolescents between roughly 6 and 16 years of age. Turning to this clonotype: It has no known antigen specificity. Base qualities are not recorded, but no much larger clone differs from it by a single base.

The chain joins TRBV20-1 to TRBJ2-5, with 9 junctional bases fitting TRBD2. This sequence was found in a girl younger than 18 with multiple sclerosis. Sequencing was carried out using blood. For the CDR3, the sequence is CSARDRASGARWTQYF. The DNA sequence is as follows: TGCAGTGCTAGAGATCGGGCTAGCGGGGCCCGGTGGACCCAGTACTTC.